The 17 T cell receptor beta chains below come from one sample, sequenced in a study of T cell responses to AZD1222 COVID-19 vaccine. Profiling relied on immunoSEQ multiplex PCR, and the TCRdb table lists in-frame clones only, not all of them. In the table there are some 180,000 clones, around nine tenths of which are singletons. This specimen was peripheral blood, taken 28 days after the second AZD1222 dose. The receptors derive from an adult who received the AZD1222 COVID-19 vaccine.

This rearrangement joins TRBV4-1 to TRBJ1-2; D gene unclear. V lost 0 bases to trimming and J lost 5 bases, with 13 bases between them. The CDR3 loop spans 15 amino acids. Germline V CDR1 and CDR2: MGHRA, YSYEKL. The CDR3 bases are TGCGCCAGCAGCCAAGAATGGGGAAGCGAATATGGCTACACCTTC. Translated, it gives CASSQEWGSEYGYTF.

V usage is TRBV3-1 (or the pseudogene TRBV3-2) and J usage is TRBJ1-5; TRBD1 is a possible D gene (5 bases). CDR3 length: 14 amino acids. The germline V and J ends were trimmed by 1 base and 6 bases, with 10 bases remaining between them. The germline gives CDR1 LGHDT, CDR2 YNNKEL (reference sequence). CDR3 sequence reads: CASSQGHGGQPQHF. CDR3 coding DNA: TGTGCCAGCAGCCAAGGGCACGGGGGTCAGCCCCAGCATTTT.

The chain combines TRBV2 with TRBJ1-1; 9 bases fit TRBD1. CDR1 and CDR2 from the germline V gene are SNHLY and FYNNEI. The CDR3 has 14 residues. The junction had 3 bases not matched to a gene; V was cut back by 6 bases and J by 1 base. The CDR3 spells CASRETGGNTEAFF. DNA of the CDR3: TGTGCCAGCAGGGAGACAGGGGGGAACACTGAAGCTTTCTTT.

This sequence joins TRBV19 and TRBJ1-5; possibly TRBD1 for D (6 bases). V dropped 4 bases and J dropped 0 bases, with 13 bases sitting between them. Germline assignment: CDR1 LNHDA and CDR2 SQIVND (reference sequence). This CDR3 comprises 16 residues. This CDR3 is CASSKAYRASNQPQHF. DNA of the CDR3: TGTGCCAGTAGTAAGGCCTACAGGGCTAGCAATCAGCCCCAGCATTTT.

This clone was found once. The chain joins TRBV12-5 to TRBJ2-7; D is perhaps TRBD1 (5 bases). The V gene lost 5 bases and the J gene lost 6 bases, with 8 bases spanning the gap. CDR3 length: 11 residues. Germline V gene sequence: CDR1 LGHNT, CDR2 FRNRAP. Written as DNA, the CDR3 is TGTGCTAGTGGTACAGGTATCGAGCAGTACTTC. Protein: CASGTGIEQYF.

The chain has TRBV11-2 and TRBJ1-1, with D maybe TRBD1 (5 bases). The length of the CDR3 is 14 residues. The V gene lost 0 bases and the J gene lost 5 bases, with 10 bases spanning the gap. Germline V gene lookup returns CDR1 SGHAT and CDR2 FQNNGV. For the CDR3, the DNA is TGTGCCAGCAGCTTAGAAGGGTGGGGGACTGAAGCTTTCTTT. It codes for CASSLEGWGTEAFF.

J is TRBJ2-7 and V is TRBV19; 12 bases fit TRBD1. Germline V gives CDR1 LNHDA, CDR2 SQIVND (reference sequence). The CDR3 runs to 15 residues. V lost 3 bases to trimming and J lost 2 bases; unmatched junction nucleotides: 2. CDR3 sequence (DNA): TGTGCCAGTAGTATTGGGACAGGGGGCCCCTACGAGCAGTACTTC. Residues: CASSIGTGGPYEQYF.

This clone was counted once. The chain links TRBV19 to TRBJ1-5; TRBD1 is a possible D gene (5 bases). The ends were cut back, 3 bases at V and 8 bases at J, with 14 bases in the middle. The germline CDR1 and CDR2 sequences are LNHDA and SQIVND (reference sequence). This CDR3 comprises 14 residues. This CDR3 reads CASSIPGREKPQHF. In nucleotides, the CDR3 is TGTGCCAGTAGTATCCCCGGCAGGGAAAAGCCCCAGCATTTT.

The gene calls are TRBV7-9 and TRBJ2-5; no clear D. From germline, CDR1 is SEHNR and CDR2 FQNEAQ (reference sequence). This CDR3 has 11 amino acids. Trimming removed 5 bases from V and 4 bases from J, with 5 bases in between. In DNA, the CDR3 is TGTGCCAGCAGCCGTAGAGAGACCCAGTACTTC. Its translation is CASSRRETQYF. Using reference TRBV7-9 and TRBJ2-5 for the parts outside the CDR3, the full variable domain is DTGVSQNPRHKITKRGQNVTFRCDPISEHNRLYWYRQTLGQGPEFLTYFQNEAQLEKSRLLSDRFSAERPKGSFSTLEIQRTEQGDSAMYLCASSRRETQYFGPGTRLLVL.

The chain links TRBV2 to TRBJ1-6; 8 nucleotides align to TRBD1. CDR1 is SNHLY and CDR2 is FYNNEI in the germline V gene. This CDR3 has 14 amino acids. V shed 5 bases and J 10 bases; nucleotides not matched to a gene: 7. CDR3 loop: CASSSGGMGSPLHF. The CDR3 nucleotides read TGTGCCAGCAGTTCAGGGGGCATGGGATCACCCCTCCACTTT.

CDR3: CASSQGYEAEETQYF. CDR3 sequence (DNA): TGCGCCAGCAGCCAAGGTTATGAGGCAGAAGAGACCCAGTACTTC. The chain links TRBV4-1 to TRBJ2-5; D not certain. This CDR3 has 15 residues. Deletions cut 1 base from V and 3 bases from J, with 12 bases between. From germline, CDR1 is MGHRA and CDR2 YSYEKL.

The V gene is TRBV2, the J gene TRBJ1-2, with 9 bases identical to TRBD1. The germline gives CDR1 SNHLY, CDR2 FYNNEI. V lost 7 bases, J lost 6 bases, and 6 bases stayed unmatched. The CDR3 spans 13 residues. The CDR3 DNA follows: TGTGCCAGCACAGGACAGGGGAGTGATGGCTACACCTTC. Residues: CASTGQGSDGYTF.

This clone was counted once. The CDR3 here is CASSLLDADTQYF. The CDR3 DNA reads TGTGCCAGCTCACTACTTGACGCAGATACGCAGTATTTT. The chain links TRBV18 to TRBJ2-3, with D unclear. V was pared by 4 bases and J by 4 bases, with 9 bases between. This CDR3 contains 13 residues. The germline V gene encodes CDR1 KGHSH and CDR2 LQKENI. Drawing the rest from reference TRBV18 and TRBJ2-3, the complete variable domain is NAGVMQNPRHLVRRRGQEARLRCSPMKGHSHVYWYRQLPEEGLKFMVYLQKENIIDESGMPKERFSAEFPKEGPSILRIQQVVRGDSAAYFCASSLLDADTQYFGPGTRLTVL.

The chain recombines TRBV6-2 or TRBV6-3 with TRBJ1-1; D gene ambiguous. Germline CDR1 MNHEY, CDR2 SVGEGT. V lost 2 bases and J 2 bases, leaving 9 bases between the germline ends. This CDR3 has 14 amino acids. CDR3: CASSYPTPNTEAFF. The DNA of the CDR3 is TGTGCCAGCAGTTACCCGACACCCAACACTGAAGCTTTCTTT.

The CDR3 spells CASSVGQGTNEQYF. As DNA, the CDR3 is TGTGCCAGCAGTGTAGGACAGGGGACGAACGAGCAGTACTTC. V gene TRBV27 combines with J gene TRBJ2-7; 9 nucleotides agree with TRBD1. Unmatched junction bases numbered 7, after V lost 5 bases and J lost 5 bases. This CDR3 is 14 amino acids long. Looked up from germline, CDR1 is MNHEY and CDR2 is SMNVEV (reference sequence).

The chain employs TRBV19 and TRBJ1-4; D gene unclear. The V and J ends lost 6 bases and 0 bases respectively, with 14 bases between them. This CDR3 is 16 amino acids long. Germline values: CDR1 LNHDA, CDR2 SQIVND (reference sequence). CDR3 sequence: CASRPPGLATNEKLFF. The CDR3 nucleotides are TGTGCCAGTAGACCCCCGGGTCTCGCAACTAATGAAAAACTGTTTTTT.

V gene TRBV6-2 or TRBV6-3 combines with J gene TRBJ2-3, with 8 bases that match TRBD2. Germline trimming cut 0 bases from V and 1 base from J; bases unmatched to any gene: 3. The CDR3 length is 16 residues. CDR1 is MNHEY, CDR2 SVGEGT, per germline. This CDR3 is CASSYSVGGGTDTQYF. The CDR3 DNA reads TGTGCCAGCAGTTACTCCGTCGGGGGGGGCACAGATACGCAGTATTTT.